The next 8 T cell receptor beta chains were all read from a single sample in a study of blood T cell repertoires in COVID-19. Some clones are missing from TCRdb's copy, which holds only in-frame ones; the method was immunoSEQ multiplex PCR. Here the sample spans under 300,000 clones, roughly nine tenths being singletons. The sequencing sample was made of peripheral blood. The receptors stem from a man between 60 and 75 years old with acute or convalescent COVID-19.

The V call is TRBV7-2, the J call TRBJ1-1; unclear D gene. Germline V gene sequence: CDR1 SGHTA, CDR2 FQGNSA. The germline V and J ends were trimmed by 0 bases and 1 base, with 6 bases remaining between them. This CDR3 is 14 amino acids long. CDR3: CASSLAGPNTEAFF. Here the CDR3 DNA reads TGTGCCAGCAGCTTAGCTGGCCCGAACACTGAAGCTTTCTTT.

The chain joins TRBV19 to TRBJ1-6, with D uncertain. In germline, CDR1 is LNHDA, CDR2 SQIVND (reference sequence). Trimming cost V 3 bases and J 8 bases, with 14 bases left between them. The CDR3 is made up of 15 amino acids. The CDR3 sequence is CASSIRSPGDSPLHF. For the CDR3, the DNA is TGTGCCAGTAGTATCCGGTCCCCCGGGGATTCACCCCTCCACTTT.

J is TRBJ1-6 and V is TRBV6-2 or TRBV6-3; TRBD1 matches 7 bases. Trimming removed 6 bases from V and 7 bases from J; junction bases left unmatched: 6. The germline CDR1 and CDR2 sequences are MNHEY and SVGEGT. This CDR3 region has 14 residues. In DNA form, the CDR3 reads TGTGCCAGCAGCCGAGGACAGGAGAATTCACCCCTCCACTTT. Protein: CASSRGQENSPLHF.

The chain has TRBV11-3 and TRBJ2-5; D is uncertain. In germline, CDR1 is SGHNT, CDR2 YENEEA. The CDR3 is made up of 14 amino acids. V shed 5 bases and J shed 0 bases, with 10 bases lying between them. CDR3 region: CASSVAPNQETQYF. CDR3 coding DNA: TGTGCCAGCAGCGTCGCGCCGAACCAAGAGACCCAGTACTTC.

This clone was seen only once. The V gene is TRBV7-9, the J gene TRBJ2-7, with 7 bases aligning to TRBD2. In germline, CDR1 is SEHNR, CDR2 FQNEAQ (reference sequence). Trimming cost V 3 bases and J 5 bases; bases outside gene matches: 13. The CDR3 consists of 16 residues. As DNA, the CDR3 is TGTGCCAGCAGCTTCTCTGGGGGAGGGCCTTTCGACGAGCAGTACTTC. It yields the protein CASSFSGGGPFDEQYF.

The chain carries TRBV27 and TRBJ2-1; the D is unclear. Germline loops: CDR1 MNHEY, CDR2 SMNVEV (reference sequence). Deletions cut 5 bases from V and 2 bases from J, with 13 bases between. CDR3 length: 15 residues. CDR3 sequence reads: CASSPLIAAYNEQFF. For the CDR3, the DNA is TGTGCCAGCAGTCCACTGATTGCCGCCTACAATGAGCAGTTCTTC.

This chain connects TRBV6-6 to TRBJ1-6; possible D gene TRBD1, 5 bases. With 6 bases removed from V and 1 base from J, the gap between germline ends came to 13 bases. The CDR3 runs 16 residues. Germline CDR1 MNHNY, CDR2 SVGAGI (reference sequence). The chain's CDR3 is CASSTPKGSYNSPLHF. Written as DNA, the CDR3 is TGTGCCAGCAGCACCCCCAAGGGGTCCTATAATTCACCCCTCCACTTT.

The rearrangement links TRBV19 to TRBJ2-1, with 8 bases fitting TRBD2. The V and J ends lost 4 bases and 5 bases, in that order; junction bases with no gene match: 13. This CDR3 has 17 residues. Germline V gene data show CDR1 as LNHDA and CDR2 as SQIVND (reference sequence). The CDR3 DNA reads TGTGCCAGTAGTACCTCCCCCTCTAGCGGGCCAAACAATGAGCAGTTCTTC. Translating gives CASSTSPSSGPNNEQFF. Full variable domain (remainder filled in from reference TRBV19 and TRBJ2-1): DGGITQSPKYLFRKEGQNVTLSCEQNLNHDAMYWYRQDPGQGLRLIYYSQIVNDFQKGDIAEGYSVSREKKESFPLTVTSAQKNPTAFYLCASSTSPSSGPNNEQFFGPGTRLTVL.